A single sample gave rise to the 29 T cell receptor beta chains below, sequenced in a study of blood T cell repertoires in COVID-19. Clones were read by immunoSEQ multiplex PCR, and TCRdb kept only the in-frame ones, dropping some. This sample has more than 100,000 clones; around nine tenths occur once, and the top ten carry approximately 3.7%. Source material: peripheral blood. Receptors were obtained from a human donor in a cohort sampled during active COVID-19.

The chain links TRBV7-8 to TRBJ1-1; D is ambiguous. V lost 3 bases and J 4 bases, leaving 12 bases between the germline ends. This CDR3 region has 14 residues. CDR1 is SGHVS and CDR2 is FQNEAQ in the germline V gene. CDR3 sequence: CASSLRDFATEAFF. The CDR3 bases are TGTGCCAGCAGCTTGAGGGATTTCGCCACTGAAGCTTTCTTT.

The chain couples TRBV11-2 to TRBJ2-1; 7 positions match TRBD2. Germline loops: CDR1 SGHAT, CDR2 FQNNGV. This CDR3 is built from 13 residues. Trimming removed 6 bases from V and 6 bases from J; junction bases left unmatched: 5. CDR3 nucleotides: TGTGCCAGCAGTCCGACTAGCCTCAATGAGCAGTTCTTC. Translated: CASSPTSLNEQFF.

The V call is TRBV7-3, the J call TRBJ2-1; D not certain. The germline V gene has CDR1 SGHTA and CDR2 FQGTGA. Trimming pared 1 base from V and 5 bases from J, leaving 9 bases between. This CDR3 spans 14 amino acids. CDR3 DNA: TGTGCCAGCAGCTTAATCCTAGAGCACAATGAGCAGTTCTTC. It is translated as CASSLILEHNEQFF.

This chain links TRBV2 with TRBJ1-5, with D perhaps matching TRBD1 (6 bases). This CDR3 is 16 amino acids long. Trimming shortened V by 6 bases and J by 1 base, and 16 bases separated the two germline ends. Germline V gene sequence: CDR1 SNHLY, CDR2 FYNNEI. CDR3 loop: CASSRMGGRSNQPQHF. The CDR3 nucleotides are TGTGCCAGCAGCCGGATGGGGGGGCGAAGCAATCAGCCCCAGCATTTT.

This clone was seen a handful of times. This chain connects TRBV7-9 to TRBJ1-2; TRBD1 matches at 9 bases. Germline CDR1 reads SEHNR; CDR2 reads FQNEAQ (reference sequence). The length of the CDR3 is 15 residues. Trimming took 8 bases from V and 4 from J; bases not matched to a gene: 11. The CDR3 nucleotides are TGTGCCAGCGGCTATACAGGGGGCAGAAGCTATGGCTACACCTTC. Encoded protein: CASGYTGGRSYGYTF.

The chain has TRBV5-5 and TRBJ1-5, with TRBD1 matching over 7 bases. V shed 2 bases and J 4 bases; nucleotides not matched to a gene: 9. The CDR3 spans 16 residues. CDR1 and CDR2 from the germline V gene are SGHKS and YYEKEE (reference sequence). The CDR3: CASSFEGAVLNQPQHF. DNA of the CDR3: TGTGCCAGCAGCTTCGAGGGGGCAGTTCTTAATCAGCCCCAGCATTTT.

This clone was seen just once. The V and J genes are TRBV5-1 and TRBJ2-7; a weak D match, TRBD1 (6 bases). The length of the CDR3 is 16 residues. Germline CDR1 is SGHRS and CDR2 is YFSETQ. Trimming pared 0 bases from V and 0 bases from J, leaving 13 bases between. This CDR3 reads CASSLEWGPSSYEQYF. The DNA for the CDR3 is TGCGCCAGCAGCTTGGAGTGGGGGCCGAGCTCCTACGAGCAGTACTTC.

The chain carries TRBV20-1 and TRBJ2-7, with 12 bases matching TRBD2. CDR1 is DFQATT, CDR2 SNEGSKA, per germline (reference sequence). The CDR3 loop spans 17 amino acids. V trimming: 3 bases; J trimming: 5 bases; junction bases outside the gene matches: 14. The CDR3 here is CSASVTSGRKTENEQYF. The CDR3 DNA sequence: TGCAGTGCTAGTGTTACTAGCGGGAGGAAGACTGAGAACGAGCAGTACTTC.

V is TRBV18 and J is TRBJ1-6; 9 positions match TRBD1. V lost 3 bases to trimming and J lost 6 bases; unmatched junction nucleotides: 9. CDR1 is KGHSH and CDR2 is LQKENI in the germline V gene. The CDR3 sequence is 17 residues long. CDR3 sequence (DNA): TGTGCCAGCTCACCTTGGTCCGGGACAGGGAGTAATTCACCCCTCCACTTT. As protein: CASSPWSGTGSNSPLHF.

The V and J genes are TRBV5-8 and TRBJ2-7; 7 bases fit TRBD1. The CDR3 is made up of 14 amino acids. V trimming: 5 bases; J trimming: 4 bases; junction bases outside the gene matches: 9. Germline-derived CDR1 and CDR2 are SGHTS and YDEGEE. CDR3 coding DNA: TGTGCCAGCAGTCGTAGGGACAGAAGATACGAGCAGTACTTC. It specifies CASSRRDRRYEQYF.

The rearrangement links TRBV23-1 to TRBJ2-2; no definite D call. TRBV23-1 is recorded as an ORF, its role being uncertain. CDR3 length equals 13 residues. The V end lost 6 bases, the J end lost 6 bases, and 11 bases lay between the germline ends. CDR3 nucleotides: TGCGCCAGCAGCTTTCTTCAGGCCGGGGAGCTGTTTTTT. This sequence encodes CASSFLQAGELFF.

The chain links TRBV4-2 to TRBJ2-3; 8 positions agree with TRBD1. This CDR3 contains 17 residues. CDR1 and CDR2 (germline): LGHNA, YNFKEQ. Trimming took 5 bases from V and 4 from J; bases not matched to a gene: 14. The CDR3 spells CASSLIQGASRADTQYF. In DNA, the CDR3 is TGTGCCAGCAGCTTAATCCAGGGGGCAAGTCGGGCAGATACGCAGTATTTT.

CDR3 amino acids: CASSISTATEAFF. The CDR3, as DNA: TGTGCCAGTAGTATTTCAACAGCCACAGAAGCTTTCTTT. The V gene is TRBV19, the J gene TRBJ1-1; D not certain. V gave up 3 bases and J gave up 8 bases, with 13 bases separating them. The CDR3 is 13 residues long. Per the germline V gene, CDR1 is LNHDA and CDR2 is SQIVND (reference sequence). The entire variable domain, with the rest obtained from reference TRBV19 and TRBJ1-1, is as follows: DGGITQSPKYLFRKEGQNVTLSCEQNLNHDAMYWYRQDPGQGLRLIYYSQIVNDFQKGDIAEGYSVSREKKESFPLTVTSAQKNPTAFYLCASSISTATEAFFGQGTRLTVV.

The chain recombines TRBV7-2 with TRBJ2-7, with 10 bases identical to TRBD1. There are 16 residues in the CDR3. Unmatched junction bases numbered 13, after V lost 5 bases and J lost 6 bases. Per the germline V gene, CDR1 is SGHTA and CDR2 is FQGNSA. The CDR3 loop is CASSPRGGTGAPEQYF. For the CDR3, the DNA is TGTGCCAGCAGCCCTAGAGGTGGGACAGGGGCGCCCGAGCAGTACTTC. Complete variable domain (other parts from reference TRBV7-2 and TRBJ2-7): GAGVSQSPSNKVTEKGKDVELRCDPISGHTALYWYRQSLGQGLEFLIYFQGNSAPDKSGLPSDRFSAERTGGSVSTLTIQRTQQEDSAVYLCASSPRGGTGAPEQYFGPGTRLTVT.

The CDR3 loop is CASSPTDRAYGYTF. The CDR3 nucleotides are TGTGCCAGCTCACCCACCGACAGGGCCTATGGCTACACCTTC. The chain combines TRBV18 with TRBJ1-2; 7 bases are a match to TRBD1. Trimming removed 3 bases from V and 4 bases from J; junction bases left unmatched: 5. This CDR3 contains 14 residues. The V gene's germline CDR1 is KGHSH and CDR2 LQKENI. Filled out from reference TRBV18 and TRBJ1-2, the complete variable domain reads NAGVMQNPRHLVRRRGQEARLRCSPMKGHSHVYWYRQLPEEGLKFMVYLQKENIIDESGMPKERFSAEFPKEGPSILRIQQVVRGDSAAYFCASSPTDRAYGYTFGSGTRLTVV.

The V call is TRBV11-2, the J call TRBJ2-3, with D perhaps TRBD2 (5 bases). The CDR3 is 14 residues long. V gave up 5 bases and J gave up 2 bases, with 11 bases separating them. CDR1 and CDR2 (germline): SGHAT, FQNNGV. The CDR3 coding sequence is TGTGCCAGCAGCGGCGGGTACCACACAGATACGCAGTATTTT. It translates to CASSGGYHTDTQYF.

The V call is TRBV11-2, the J call TRBJ2-5; TRBD2 matches 10 bases. Germline trimming cut 0 bases from V and 5 bases from J; bases unmatched to any gene: 9. Germline V lookup: CDR1 SGHAT, CDR2 FQNNGV. The CDR3 length is 17 residues. In DNA form, the CDR3 reads TGTGCCAGCAGCTTAGATCTGCCTAGCGGGAGACGGGAGACCCAGTACTTC. This encodes CASSLDLPSGRRETQYF.

The chain recombines TRBV2 with TRBJ2-7; 8 bases fit TRBD1. The germline V gene encodes CDR1 SNHLY and CDR2 FYNNEI. The junction had 6 bases not matched to a gene; V was cut back by 9 bases and J by 2 bases. This CDR3 is built from 13 residues. CDR3 bases: TGTGCCAGTTCCGGGACAGGAGCCTACGAGCAGTACTTC. Translation: CASSGTGAYEQYF.

The chain links TRBV28 to TRBJ1-4, with a weak D call TRBD1 (6 bases). V dropped 3 bases and J dropped 8 bases, with 25 bases sitting between them. The CDR3 contains 18 residues. Germline loops: CDR1 MDHEN, CDR2 SYDVKM. The CDR3 here is CASSFTGIRGAFLEKLFF. The CDR3 DNA sequence: TGTGCCAGCAGTTTTACAGGGATTCGAGGAGCTTTTCTGGAAAAACTGTTTTTT.

The rearrangement uses TRBV7-8 and TRBJ2-5; 7 nucleotides agree with TRBD2. Germline loops: CDR1 SGHVS, CDR2 FQNEAQ. J lost 9 bases, V lost 5 bases, and 12 bases had no gene match. This CDR3 region has 14 residues. CDR3 DNA: TGTGCCAGCAGCCCGAGCGGGCGGGGGTGGTCCCAGTACTTC. Protein: CASSPSGRGWSQYF.

This clone was seen more than once but under ten times. The V call is TRBV5-6, the J call TRBJ2-7; 8 bases are a match to TRBD1. The CDR3 contains 13 residues. The V segment lost 8 bases and the J segment 4 bases; nucleotides outside the gene matches: 8. The germline V gene encodes CDR1 SGHDT and CDR2 YYEEEE. The CDR3 protein is CASSQGAFYEQYF. The CDR3 DNA reads as TGTGCCAGTAGTCAGGGGGCTTTTTACGAGCAGTACTTC. The whole variable domain, filled in from reference TRBV5-6 and TRBJ2-7, reads DAGVTQSPTHLIKTRGQQVTLRCSPKSGHDTVSWYQQALGQGPQFIFQYYEEEERQRGNFPDRFSGHQFPNYSSELNVNALLLGDSALYLCASSQGAFYEQYFGPGTRLTVT.

The chain recombines TRBV6-5 with TRBJ2-1, with a possible D match to TRBD1 (5 bases). The CDR3 runs to 15 residues. Germline lookup yields CDR1 MNHEY and CDR2 SVGAGI. V lost 6 bases and J lost 0, with 12 bases in between. Here the CDR3 reads CASSFGRASYNEQFF. DNA of the CDR3: TGTGCCAGCAGCTTCGGCAGGGCCTCCTACAATGAGCAGTTCTTC.

The chain is built from TRBV6-5 and TRBJ1-1, with no clear D. This CDR3 contains 14 residues. V lost 7 bases and J 3 bases, leaving 15 bases between the germline ends. In germline, CDR1 is MNHEY, CDR2 SVGAGI. Written as DNA, the CDR3 is TGTGCCAGCACCCCGTCCAGGACTTACACTGAAGCTTTCTTT. Protein sequence: CASTPSRTYTEAFF.

The chain recombines TRBV3-1 (or the pseudogene TRBV3-2) with TRBJ1-2; D gene unclear. Germline V gives CDR1 LGHDT, CDR2 YNNKEL (reference sequence). The V gene lost 7 bases and the J gene lost 0 bases, with 12 bases spanning the gap. The CDR3 extends over 14 amino acids. The CDR3 coding sequence is TGTGCCAGCAAGGAGGCCAGCTCTAACTATGGCTACACCTTC. Its translation: CASKEASSNYGYTF.

The V call is TRBV27, the J call TRBJ2-1, with D possibly TRBD2 on 5 matching bases. Deletions cut 6 bases from V and 4 bases from J, with 10 bases between. Germline CDR1 reads MNHEY; CDR2 reads SMNVEV (reference sequence). This CDR3 comprises 13 residues. The CDR3 here is CASRPGRYNEQFF. CDR3 sequence (DNA): TGTGCCAGCAGGCCGGGAAGGTACAATGAGCAGTTCTTC.

The V gene is TRBV4-1, the J gene TRBJ2-7; D is uncertain. Germline CDR1 is MGHRA and CDR2 is YSYEKL. Deletions cut 1 base from V and 3 bases from J, with 7 bases between. This CDR3 comprises 13 residues. The CDR3 reads CASSQADFYEQYF. CDR3 sequence (DNA): TGCGCCAGCAGCCAAGCTGACTTCTACGAGCAGTACTTC.

The chain joins TRBV14 to TRBJ1-6, with 9 bases identical to TRBD1. The J segment lost 7 bases and the V segment lost 0 bases, leaving 1 base of the junction unmatched. CDR1 is SGHDN, CDR2 FVKESK, per germline. This CDR3 is 15 amino acids long. The CDR3 DNA is TGTGCCAGCAGCCAAGACGGGACAGGGAATTCACCCCTCCACTTT. Amino acids: CASSQDGTGNSPLHF.

The chain recombines TRBV5-4 with TRBJ1-6; D is undetermined. CDR1 is SGHNT and CDR2 is YYREEE in the germline V gene (reference sequence). CDR3 length: 15 amino acids. V lost 1 base, J lost 6 bases, and 11 bases lay in between. In DNA form, the CDR3 reads TGTGCCAGCAGCTTGTTTTGGCAGCGTAATTCACCCCTCCACTTT. Translation: CASSLFWQRNSPLHF.

This clone was recorded only once. The V and J genes are TRBV30 and TRBJ2-7, with no clear D. The CDR3 spans 12 residues. With 4 bases removed from V and 4 bases from J, the gap between germline ends came to 11 bases. The germline gives CDR1 GTSNPN, CDR2 SVGIG (reference sequence). CDR3 nucleotide sequence: TGTGCCTGGACGAGAATGTCTTACGAGCAGTACTTC. Amino acid sequence: CAWTRMSYEQYF.